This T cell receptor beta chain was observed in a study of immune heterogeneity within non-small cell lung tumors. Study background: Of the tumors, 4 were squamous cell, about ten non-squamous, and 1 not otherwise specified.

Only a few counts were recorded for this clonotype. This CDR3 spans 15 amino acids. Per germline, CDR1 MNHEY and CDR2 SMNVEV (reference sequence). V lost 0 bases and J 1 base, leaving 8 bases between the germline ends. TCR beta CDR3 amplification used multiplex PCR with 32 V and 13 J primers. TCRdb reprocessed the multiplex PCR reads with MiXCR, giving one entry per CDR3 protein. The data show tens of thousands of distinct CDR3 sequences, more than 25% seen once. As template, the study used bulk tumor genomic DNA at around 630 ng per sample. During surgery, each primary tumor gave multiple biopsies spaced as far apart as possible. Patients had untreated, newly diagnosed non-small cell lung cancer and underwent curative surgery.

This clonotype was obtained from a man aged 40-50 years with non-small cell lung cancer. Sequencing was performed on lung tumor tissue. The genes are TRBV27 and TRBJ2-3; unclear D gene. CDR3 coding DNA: TGTGCCAGCAGTTTATCGATTCAGGGCACAGATACGCAGTATTTT. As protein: CASSLSIQGTDTQYF.